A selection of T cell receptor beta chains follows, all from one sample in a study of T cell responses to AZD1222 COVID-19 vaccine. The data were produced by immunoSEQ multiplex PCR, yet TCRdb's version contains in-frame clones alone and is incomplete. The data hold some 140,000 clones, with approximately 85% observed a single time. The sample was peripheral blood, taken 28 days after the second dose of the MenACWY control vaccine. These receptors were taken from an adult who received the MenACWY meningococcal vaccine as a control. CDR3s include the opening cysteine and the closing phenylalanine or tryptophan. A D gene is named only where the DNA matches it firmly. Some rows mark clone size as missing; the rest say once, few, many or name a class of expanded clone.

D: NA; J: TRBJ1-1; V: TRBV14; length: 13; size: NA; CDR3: CASSQERGTEAFF; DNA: TGTGCCAGCAGCCAGGAAAGAGGCACTGAAGCTTTCTTT
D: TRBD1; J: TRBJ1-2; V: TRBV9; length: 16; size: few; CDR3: CASSVALWGQGNGYTF; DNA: TGTGCCAGCAGCGTAGCTCTGTGGGGACAGGGAAATGGCTACACCTTC
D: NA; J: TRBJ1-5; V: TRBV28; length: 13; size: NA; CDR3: CASSDSHAQPQHF; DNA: TGTGCCAGCAGCGACAGTCATGCTCAGCCCCAGCATTTT
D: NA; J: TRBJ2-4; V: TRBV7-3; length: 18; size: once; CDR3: CASSSQPGDELAKNIQYF; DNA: TGTGCCAGCAGCTCGCAACCCGGGGACGAGTTAGCCAAAAACATTCAGTACTTC
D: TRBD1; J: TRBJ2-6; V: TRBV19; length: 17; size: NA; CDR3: CASSTGQFNSGANVLTF; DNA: TGTGCCAGTAGTACGGGACAGTTTAACTCTGGGGCCAACGTCCTGACTTTC
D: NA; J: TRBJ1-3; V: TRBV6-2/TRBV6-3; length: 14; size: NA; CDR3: CASSLAGPGNTIYF; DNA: TGTGCCAGCAGTCTTGCGGGGCCTGGAAACACCATATATTTT
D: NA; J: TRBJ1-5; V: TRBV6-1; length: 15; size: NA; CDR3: CASSEAGGPHQPQHF; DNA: TGTGCCAGCAGTGAAGCGGGAGGCCCCCATCAGCCCCAGCATTTT
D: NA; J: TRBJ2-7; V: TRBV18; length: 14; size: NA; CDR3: CASSPRAILYEQYF; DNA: TGTGCCAGCTCACCACGGGCAATTCTCTACGAGCAGTACTTC
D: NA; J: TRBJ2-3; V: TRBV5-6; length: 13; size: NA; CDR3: CASNGVPRDTQYF; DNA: TGTGCCAGCAACGGGGTCCCCCGGGATACGCAGTATTTT
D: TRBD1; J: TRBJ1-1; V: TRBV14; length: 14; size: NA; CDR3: CASSFVDRGAEAFF; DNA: TGTGCCAGCAGCTTTGTAGACAGGGGAGCTGAAGCTTTCTTT
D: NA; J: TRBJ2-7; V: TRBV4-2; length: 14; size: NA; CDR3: CASSQLTQGYEQYF; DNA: TGTGCCAGCAGCCAACTCACCCAGGGTTACGAGCAGTACTTC
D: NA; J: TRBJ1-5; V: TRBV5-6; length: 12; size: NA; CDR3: CASSLGDGPEHF; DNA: TGTGCCAGCAGCTTGGGGGACGGGCCCGAGCATTTT
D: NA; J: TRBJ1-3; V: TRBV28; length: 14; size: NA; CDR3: CASSSRNSGNTIYF; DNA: TGTGCCAGCAGTTCCAGGAACTCTGGAAACACCATATATTTT
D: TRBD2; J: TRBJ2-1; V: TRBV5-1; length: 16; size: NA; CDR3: CASSTRLAGFNNEQFF; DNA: TGCGCCAGCAGCACTCGACTAGCGGGGTTTAACAATGAGCAGTTCTTC
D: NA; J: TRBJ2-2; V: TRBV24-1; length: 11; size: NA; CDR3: CATSETGELFF; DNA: TGTGCCACCAGTGAGACCGGGGAGCTGTTTTTT
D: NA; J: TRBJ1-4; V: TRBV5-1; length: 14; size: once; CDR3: CASRAGGSNEKLFF; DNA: TGCGCCAGCCGAGCCGGAGGCAGTAATGAAAAACTGTTTTTT
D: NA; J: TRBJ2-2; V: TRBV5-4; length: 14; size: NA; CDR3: CASNPGRGTGELFF; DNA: TGTGCCAGCAACCCGGGGAGAGGAACCGGGGAGCTGTTTTTT
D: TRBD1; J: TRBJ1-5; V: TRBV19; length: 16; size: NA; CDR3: CASSIVTGTGNQPQHF; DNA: TGTGCCAGTAGTATAGTCACCGGGACAGGAAATCAGCCCCAGCATTTT
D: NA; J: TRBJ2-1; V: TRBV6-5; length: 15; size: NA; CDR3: CASTTSGLMYNEQFF; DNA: TGTGCCAGCACCACCTCCGGGCTTATGTACAATGAGCAGTTCTTC
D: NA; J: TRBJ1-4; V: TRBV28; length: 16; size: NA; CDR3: CASSLPKGHWNEKLFF; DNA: TGTGCCAGCAGTCTTCCTAAGGGACATTGGAATGAAAAACTGTTTTTT
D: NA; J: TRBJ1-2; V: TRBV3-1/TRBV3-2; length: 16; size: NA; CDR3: CASSQDHGGINYGYTF; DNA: TGTGCCAGCAGCCAAGATCACGGGGGGATAAACTATGGCTACACCTTC
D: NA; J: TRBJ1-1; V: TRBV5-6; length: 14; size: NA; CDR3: CASSLEGGRTEAFF; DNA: TGTGCCAGCAGCTTGGAGGGGGGGCGGACTGAAGCTTTCTTT
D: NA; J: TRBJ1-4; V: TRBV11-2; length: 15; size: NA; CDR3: CASSLSVWQREKLFF; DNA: TGTGCCAGCAGCTTATCGGTTTGGCAGAGAGAAAAACTGTTTTTT
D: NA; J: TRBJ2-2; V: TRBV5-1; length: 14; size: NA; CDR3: CASSRRAATGELFF; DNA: TGCGCCAGCAGCCGGAGGGCCGCCACCGGGGAGCTGTTTTTT
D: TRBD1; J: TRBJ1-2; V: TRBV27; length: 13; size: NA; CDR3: CASSLGDSYGYTF; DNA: TGTGCCAGCAGTTTGGGGGACAGCTATGGCTACACCTTC
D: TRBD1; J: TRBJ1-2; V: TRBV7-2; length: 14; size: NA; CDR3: CASSFRQGSYGYTF; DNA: TGTGCCAGCAGCTTTAGACAGGGTTCCTATGGCTACACCTTC
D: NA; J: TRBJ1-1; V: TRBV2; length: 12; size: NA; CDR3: CASTSFGDEAFF; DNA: TGTGCCAGCACCTCATTCGGGGATGAAGCTTTCTTT
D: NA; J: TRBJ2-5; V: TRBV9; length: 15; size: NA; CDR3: CASSTQSSGQETQYF; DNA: TGTGCCAGCAGCACCCAGAGTAGCGGACAAGAGACCCAGTACTTC
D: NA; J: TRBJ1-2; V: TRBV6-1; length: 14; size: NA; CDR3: CASSEGQGYYGYTF; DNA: TGTGCCAGCAGTGAGGGGCAGGGGTACTATGGCTACACCTTC
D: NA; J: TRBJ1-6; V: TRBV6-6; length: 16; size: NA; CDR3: CASSSAGRPDNSPLHF; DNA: TGTGCCAGCAGTTCTGCCGGCCGACCTGATAATTCACCCCTCCACTTT
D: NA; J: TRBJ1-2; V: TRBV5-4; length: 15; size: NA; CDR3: CASSLGGVGNYGYTF; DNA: TGTGCCAGCAGCTTGGGGGGAGTGGGCAACTATGGCTACACCTTC
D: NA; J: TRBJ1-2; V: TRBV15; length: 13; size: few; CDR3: CATSSTGSHGYTF; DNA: TGTGCCACCAGCAGTACAGGGTCCCATGGCTACACCTTC
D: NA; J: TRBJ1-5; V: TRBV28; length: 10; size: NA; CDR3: CASSLGPQHF; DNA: TGTGCCAGCAGTTTGGGGCCCCAGCATTTT
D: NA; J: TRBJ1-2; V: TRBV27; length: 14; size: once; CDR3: CASSPATLGYGYTF; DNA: TGTGCCAGCAGTCCGGCTACCTTGGGGTATGGCTACACCTTC
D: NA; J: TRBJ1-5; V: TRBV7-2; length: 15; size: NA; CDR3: CASSFQGANNQPQHF; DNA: TGTGCCAGCAGCTTCCAGGGAGCTAACAATCAGCCCCAGCATTTT
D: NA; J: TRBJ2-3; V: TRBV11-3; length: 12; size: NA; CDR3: CASSTRTDTQYF; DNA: TGTGCCAGCAGCACCCGCACAGATACGCAGTATTTT
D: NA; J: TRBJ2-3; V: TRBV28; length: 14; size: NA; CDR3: CASRGQLRTDTQYF; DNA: TGTGCCAGCAGGGGACAATTACGCACAGATACGCAGTATTTT
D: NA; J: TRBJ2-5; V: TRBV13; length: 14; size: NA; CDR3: CASSLGSREETQYF; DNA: TGTGCCAGCAGCTTAGGCTCCAGGGAAGAGACCCAGTACTTC
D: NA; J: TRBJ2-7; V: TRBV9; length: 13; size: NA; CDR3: CASSTQASGGQYF; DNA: TGTGCCAGCAGCACACAGGCTTCCGGCGGGCAGTACTTC
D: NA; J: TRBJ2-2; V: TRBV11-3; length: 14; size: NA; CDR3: CASSLGRNTGELFF; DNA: TGTGCCAGCAGCTTAGGGCGGAACACCGGGGAGCTGTTTTTT
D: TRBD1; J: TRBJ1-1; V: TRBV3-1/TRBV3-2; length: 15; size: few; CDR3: CASSQAGRGGTEAFF; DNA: TGTGCCAGCAGCCAAGCGGGCAGGGGGGGAACTGAAGCTTTCTTT
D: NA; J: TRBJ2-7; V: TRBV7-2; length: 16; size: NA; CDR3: CASSSPPGRNSYEQYF; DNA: TGTGCCAGCAGCTCACCACCGGGACGGAACTCCTACGAGCAGTACTTC
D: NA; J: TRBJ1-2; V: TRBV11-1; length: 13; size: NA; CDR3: CASSFTGDYGYTF; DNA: TGTGCCAGCAGCTTTACAGGAGACTATGGCTACACCTTC
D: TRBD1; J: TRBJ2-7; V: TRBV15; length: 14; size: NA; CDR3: CATSKGQGPYEQYF; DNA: TGTGCCACCAGCAAAGGACAGGGGCCCTACGAGCAGTACTTC
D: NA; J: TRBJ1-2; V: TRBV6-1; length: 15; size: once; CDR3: CASSEGRTAIYGYTF; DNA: TGTGCCAGCAGTGAAGGTCGGACAGCCATCTATGGCTACACCTTC
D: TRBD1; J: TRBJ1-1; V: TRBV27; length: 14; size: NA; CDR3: CASSVTGYNTEAFF; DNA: TGTGCCAGCAGTGTGACAGGGTATAACACTGAAGCTTTCTTT
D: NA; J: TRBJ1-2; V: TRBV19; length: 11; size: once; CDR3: CASSIDDRYTF; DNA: TGTGCCAGTAGTATAGACGACCGCTACACCTTC
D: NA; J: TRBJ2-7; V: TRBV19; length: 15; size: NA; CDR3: CASSPRDGVRREQYF; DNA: TGTGCCAGTAGTCCCCGGGACGGAGTACGTCGGGAGCAGTACTTC
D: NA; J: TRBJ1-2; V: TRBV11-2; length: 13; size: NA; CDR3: CASSLAANYGYTF; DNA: TGTGCCAGCAGCTTGGCAGCTAACTATGGCTACACCTTC
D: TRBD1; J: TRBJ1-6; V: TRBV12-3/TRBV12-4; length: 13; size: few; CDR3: CASRQGENSPLHF; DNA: TGTGCCAGCAGACAGGGGGAGAATTCACCCCTCCACTTT